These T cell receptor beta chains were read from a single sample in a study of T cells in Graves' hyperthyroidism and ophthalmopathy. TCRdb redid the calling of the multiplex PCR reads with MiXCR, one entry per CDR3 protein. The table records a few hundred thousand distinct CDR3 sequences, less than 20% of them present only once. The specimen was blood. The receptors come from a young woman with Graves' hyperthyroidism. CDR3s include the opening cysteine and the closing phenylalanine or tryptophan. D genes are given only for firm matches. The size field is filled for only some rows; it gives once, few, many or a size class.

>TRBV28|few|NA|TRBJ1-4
CASRAPGPGKLFF
TGTGCCAGCAGGGCACCAGGGCCGGGAAAACTGTTTTTT
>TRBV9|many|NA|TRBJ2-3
CASSPTVGVTDTQYF
TGTGCCAGCAGCCCGACGGTGGGAGTCACAGATACGCAGTATTTT
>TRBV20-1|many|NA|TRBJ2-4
CSAPEVGPKNIQYF
TGCAGTGCTCCGGAGGTGGGACCCAAAAACATTCAGTACTTC
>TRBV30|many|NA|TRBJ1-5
CAWSVGSNQPQHF
TGTGCCTGGAGTGTCGGAAGCAATCAGCCCCAGCATTTT
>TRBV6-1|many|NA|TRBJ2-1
CASTAEVDEQFF
TGTGCCAGCACCGCCGAGGTGGATGAGCAGTTCTTC
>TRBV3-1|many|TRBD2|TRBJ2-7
CASSQGSGSAYEQYF
TGTGCCAGCAGCCAAGGCAGCGGGAGTGCCTACGAGCAGTACTTC
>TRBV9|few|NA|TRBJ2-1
CASSEPEDEQFF
TGTGCCAGCAGCGAGCCTGAGGATGAGCAGTTCTTC
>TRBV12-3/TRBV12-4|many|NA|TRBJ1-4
CASSHTGVATNEKLFF
TGTGCCAGCAGTCACACAGGAGTTGCAACTAATGAAAAACTGTTTTTT
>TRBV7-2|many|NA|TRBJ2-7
CASSRSGAYEQYF
TGTGCCAGCAGCCGATCCGGGGCCTACGAGCAGTACTTC
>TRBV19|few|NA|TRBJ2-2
CASSMSRARELFF
TGTGCCAGTAGTATGTCCCGGGCGAGGGAGCTGTTTTTT
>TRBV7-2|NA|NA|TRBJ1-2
CASSYNYGYTF
TGTGCCAGCAGCTATAATTATGGCTACACCTTC
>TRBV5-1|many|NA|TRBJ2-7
CASSLGPATGEQYF
TGCGCCAGCAGCCTCGGCCCGGCGACCGGCGAGCAGTACTTC
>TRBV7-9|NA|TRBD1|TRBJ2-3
CASSDRDRADTQYF
TGTGCCAGCAGCGACCGGGACAGGGCAGATACGCAGTATTTT
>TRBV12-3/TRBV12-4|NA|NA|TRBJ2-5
CASSTIQRQETQYF
TGTGCCAGCAGTACCATACAGCGTCAAGAGACCCAGTACTTC
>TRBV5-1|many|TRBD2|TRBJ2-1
CASSPGLDYNEQFF
TGCGCCAGCAGCCCCGGACTAGATTACAATGAGCAGTTCTTC
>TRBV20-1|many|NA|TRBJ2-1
CSAYSSSYNEQFF
TGCAGTGCATACAGCAGCTCCTACAATGAGCAGTTCTTC
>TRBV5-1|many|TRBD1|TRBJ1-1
CASSNPGQATEAFF
TGCGCCAGCAGCAACCCGGGACAGGCCACTGAAGCTTTCTTT
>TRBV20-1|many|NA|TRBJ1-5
CSATDTPGQPQHF
TGCAGTGCAACCGACACGCCCGGTCAGCCCCAGCATTTT
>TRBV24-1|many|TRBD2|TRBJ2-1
CATSEAGLAGADEQFF
TGTGCCACCAGTGAGGCGGGACTAGCGGGAGCGGATGAGCAGTTCTTC
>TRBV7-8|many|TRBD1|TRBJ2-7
CASSGQGASYEQYF
TGTGCCAGCAGCGGACAGGGGGCGAGCTACGAGCAGTACTTC
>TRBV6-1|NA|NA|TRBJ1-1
CASRPAMNTEAFF
TGTGCCAGCCGGCCAGCAATGAACACTGAAGCTTTCTTT
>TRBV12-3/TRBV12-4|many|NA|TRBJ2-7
CASSLVGTPPHEQYF
TGTGCCAGCAGTTTAGTAGGGACTCCTCCTCACGAGCAGTACTTC
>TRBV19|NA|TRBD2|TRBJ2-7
CASSSRTSGGTYEQYF
TGTGCCAGTAGTTCTCGGACTAGCGGGGGAACTTACGAGCAGTACTTC
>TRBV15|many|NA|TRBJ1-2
CATSREMRTDYYGYTF
TGTGCCACCAGCAGAGAGATGAGGACGGACTACTATGGCTACACCTTC
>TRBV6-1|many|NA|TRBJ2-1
CASSPSGLSYNEQFF
TGTGCCAGCAGTCCGTCCGGCCTCTCCTACAATGAGCAGTTCTTC
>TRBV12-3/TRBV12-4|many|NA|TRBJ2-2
CASSWLHTGELFF
TGTGCCAGCAGTTGGCTCCACACCGGGGAGCTGTTTTTT
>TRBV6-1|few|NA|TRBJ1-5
CTSSGSYLRNSNQPQHF
TGTACCAGCAGCGGCTCCTACCTGAGAAATAGCAATCAGCCCCAGCATTTT
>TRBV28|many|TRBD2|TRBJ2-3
CASSLWGTSHGDTQYF
TGTGCCAGCAGTTTATGGGGGACTAGCCATGGGGATACGCAGTATTTT
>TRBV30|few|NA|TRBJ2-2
CAWSAVSTGELFF
TGTGCCTGGAGTGCGGTGAGCACCGGGGAGCTGTTTTTT
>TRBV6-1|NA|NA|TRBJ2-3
CASSEEGREGSTDTQYF
TGTGCCAGCAGTGAAGAGGGGCGTGAGGGGTCCACAGATACGCAGTATTTT
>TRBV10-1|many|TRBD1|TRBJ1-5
CASGSRGGRTGKRPQHF
TGCGCCAGCGGGTCCCGAGGAGGGCGGACAGGGAAGAGGCCCCAGCATTTT
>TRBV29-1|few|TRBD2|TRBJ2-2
CSARTSGTNTGELFF
TGCAGCGCACGGACTAGCGGCACGAACACCGGGGAGCTGTTTTTT
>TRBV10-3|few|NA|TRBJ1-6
CAIRDGDRGLGSPLHF
TGTGCCATCAGGGATGGCGATCGGGGGTTGGGCTCACCCCTCCACTTT
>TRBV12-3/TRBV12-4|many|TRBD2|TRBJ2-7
CASSRSSGYYEQYF
TGTGCCAGCAGTAGATCTAGCGGATACTACGAGCAGTACTTC
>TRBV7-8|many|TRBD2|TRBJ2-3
CASSLARREYKDTQYF
TGTGCCAGCAGCTTAGCGCGGCGGGAGTATAAAGATACGCAGTATTTT
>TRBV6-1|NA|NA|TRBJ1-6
CASSGGVISEKNSPLHF
TGTGCCAGCAGTGGCGGGGTAATTTCAGAGAAGAATTCACCCCTCCACTTT
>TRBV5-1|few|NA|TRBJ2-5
CASSRSGTPQETQYF
TGCGCCAGCAGCAGATCCGGGACACCACAAGAGACCCAGTACTTC
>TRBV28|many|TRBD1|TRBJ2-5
CASSLWGGRTGDETQYF
TGTGCCAGCAGTTTATGGGGGGGCCGGACAGGGGACGAGACCCAGTACTTC
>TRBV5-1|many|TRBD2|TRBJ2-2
CASSYLAGATGELFF
TGCGCCAGCAGCTACCTAGCGGGAGCCACCGGGGAGCTGTTTTTT
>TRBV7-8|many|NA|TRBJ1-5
CASSLGGRIEPQHF
TGTGCCAGCAGCTTGGGGGGAAGAATTGAGCCCCAGCATTTT
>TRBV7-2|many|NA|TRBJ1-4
CASSSRRAGLREKLFF
TGTGCCAGCAGCTCTAGGCGGGCGGGGCTGAGGGAAAAACTGTTTTTT
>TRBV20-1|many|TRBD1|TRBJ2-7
CSSPRGQANEQYF
TGCAGTTCCCCCAGGGGGCAGGCCAACGAGCAGTACTTC